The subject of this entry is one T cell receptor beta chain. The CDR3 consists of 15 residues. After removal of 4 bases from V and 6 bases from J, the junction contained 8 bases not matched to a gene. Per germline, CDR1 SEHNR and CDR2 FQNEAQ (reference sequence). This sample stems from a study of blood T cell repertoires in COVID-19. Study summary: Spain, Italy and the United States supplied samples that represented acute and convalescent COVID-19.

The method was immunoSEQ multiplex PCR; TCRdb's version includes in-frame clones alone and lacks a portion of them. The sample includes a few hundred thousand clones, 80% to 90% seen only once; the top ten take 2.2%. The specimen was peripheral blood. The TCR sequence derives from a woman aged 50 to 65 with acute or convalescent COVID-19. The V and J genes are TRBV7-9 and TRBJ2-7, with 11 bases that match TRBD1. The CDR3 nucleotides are TGTGCCAGCAGCTCAGTGGGACAGGGGGGCCTCGAGCAGTACTTC. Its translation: CASSSVGQGGLEQYF.